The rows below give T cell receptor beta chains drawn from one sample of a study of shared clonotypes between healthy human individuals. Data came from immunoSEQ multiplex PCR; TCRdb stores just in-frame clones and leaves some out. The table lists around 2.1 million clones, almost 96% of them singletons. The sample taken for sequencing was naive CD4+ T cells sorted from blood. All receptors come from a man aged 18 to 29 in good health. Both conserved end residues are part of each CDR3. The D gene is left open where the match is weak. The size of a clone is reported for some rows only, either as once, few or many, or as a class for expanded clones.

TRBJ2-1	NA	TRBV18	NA	TGTGCCAGCTCACCGTCGGGGAATGAGCAGTTCTTC	CASSPSGNEQFF
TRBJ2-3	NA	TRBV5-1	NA	TGCGCCAGCAGCTTGGTTGCAGATACGCAGTATTTT	CASSLVADTQYF
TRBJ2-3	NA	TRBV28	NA	TGTGCCAGCAGTAATTGGGATTTTAGCACAGATACGCAGTATTTT	CASSNWDFSTDTQYF
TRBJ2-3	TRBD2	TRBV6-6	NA	TGTGCCAGCACCCTACTAGCGGGGGGCACAGATACGCAGTATTTT	CASTLLAGGTDTQYF
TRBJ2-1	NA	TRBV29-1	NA	TGCAGCGCCGACCACGATCCCGCGGGGCAGTTCTTC	CSADHDPAGQFF
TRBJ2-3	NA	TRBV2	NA	TGTGCCAGCAGTGAAAACCGGTGGACAGATACGCAGTATTTT	CASSENRWTDTQYF
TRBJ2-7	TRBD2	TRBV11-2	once	TGTGCCAGCAGCTTAGGGTCCCCTTTCGGCGGGAGGGCCTACGAGCAGTACTTC	CASSLGSPFGGRAYEQYF
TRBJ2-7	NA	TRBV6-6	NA	TGTGCCAGCAGCGAGGCGGGCATAAATCCCTACGAGCAGTACTTC	CASSEAGINPYEQYF
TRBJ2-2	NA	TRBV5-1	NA	TGCGCCAGCAGCCTCCTTTCCGGGGTGGTGCCCACGGGGGAGCTGTTTTTT	CASSLLSGVVPTGELFF
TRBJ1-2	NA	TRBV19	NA	TGTGCCAGTCGAACTGAGAGCTATGGCTACACCTTC	CASRTESYGYTF
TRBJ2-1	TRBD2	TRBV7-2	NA	TGTGCCAGCAGCTTAGGGTTAGGTAGCGGGGGGGAGTTCTTC	CASSLGLGSGGEFF
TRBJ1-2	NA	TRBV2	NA	TGTGCCAGCTTTAACCATAACTATGGCTACACCTTC	CASFNHNYGYTF
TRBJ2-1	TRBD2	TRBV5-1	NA	TGCGCCAGCAGCTGGGGAGGGCTCTACAATGAGCAGTTCTTC	CASSWGGLYNEQFF
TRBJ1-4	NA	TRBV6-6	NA	TGTGCCAGCAGCCCAGGGAATGAAAAACTGTTTTTT	CASSPGNEKLFF
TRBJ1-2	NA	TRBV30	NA	TGTGCCTTTCACAGCTATGGCTACACCTTC	CAFHSYGYTF
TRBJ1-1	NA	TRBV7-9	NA	TGTGCCAGCAGCCTCTCCCTAGGGGGAAGAATGATGAACACTGAAGCTTTCTTT	CASSLSLGGRMMNTEAFF
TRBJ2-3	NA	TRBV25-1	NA	TGTGCCAGCAGTGAAGACGGCGATTTCACAGATACGCAGTATTTT	CASSEDGDFTDTQYF
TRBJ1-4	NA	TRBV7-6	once	TGTGCCAGCAGCTTAATGGAGGCCGAAAAACTGTTTTTT	CASSLMEAEKLFF
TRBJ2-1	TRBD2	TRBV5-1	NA	TGCGCCAGCAGCATTAGCGGGAGGGCCAGCGATGAGCAGTTCTTC	CASSISGRASDEQFF
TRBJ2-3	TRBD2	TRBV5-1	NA	TGCGCCAGCTCCCCGAGCGGGGGGTTCACAGATACGCAGTATTTT	CASSPSGGFTDTQYF
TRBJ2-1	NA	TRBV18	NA	TGTGCCAGCTCACCCTCCTCCTCCTACAATGAGCAGTTCTTC	CASSPSSSYNEQFF
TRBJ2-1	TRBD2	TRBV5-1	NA	TGCGCCAGCGGGACTAGCGGGAGTAATTATGAGCAGTTCTTC	CASGTSGSNYEQFF
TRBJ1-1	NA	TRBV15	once	TGTGCCACCAGCAGAGTCATGAACACTGAAGCTTTCTTT	CATSRVMNTEAFF
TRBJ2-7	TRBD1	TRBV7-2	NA	TGTGCCAGCAGCCCCGGGACAGGACCCTACGAGCAGTACTTC	CASSPGTGPYEQYF
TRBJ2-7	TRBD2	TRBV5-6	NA	TGTGCCAGCAGCTTGGTGGGACTAGCGGGAGATAGGAACGAGCAGTACTTC	CASSLVGLAGDRNEQYF
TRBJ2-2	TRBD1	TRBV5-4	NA	TGTGCCAGCAGCTTGTTCACAGGGGACACCGGGGAGCTGTTTTTT	CASSLFTGDTGELFF
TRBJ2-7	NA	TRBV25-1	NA	TGTGCCACCATGAATACCGGGGTCTACGAGCAGTACTTC	CATMNTGVYEQYF
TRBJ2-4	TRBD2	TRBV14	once	TGTGCCAGCAGCCAAGATAGGACTAGCAAAGCCAAAAACATTCAGTACTTC	CASSQDRTSKAKNIQYF
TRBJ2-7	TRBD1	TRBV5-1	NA	TGCGCCAGCAGCCCGACAGGGGGAACCTACGAGCAGTACTTC	CASSPTGGTYEQYF
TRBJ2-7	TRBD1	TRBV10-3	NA	TGTGCCATCAGTGGGTCCCCGGGACAGGGCTACGAGCAGTACTTC	CAISGSPGQGYEQYF
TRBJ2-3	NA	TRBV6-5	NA	TGTGCCAGCAGTTACTACACAGATACGCAGTATTTT	CASSYYTDTQYF
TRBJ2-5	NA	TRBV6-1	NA	TGTGCCAGCAGTGAAGCGCAAGGAGTAGGCCAAGAGACCCAGTACTTC	CASSEAQGVGQETQYF
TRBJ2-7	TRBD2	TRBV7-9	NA	TGTGCCAGCGGACTAGCGGGAACCGAGCAGTACTTC	CASGLAGTEQYF
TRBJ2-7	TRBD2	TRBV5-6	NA	TGTGCCAGCAGCTTTCAGGGAGGGTCCTACGAGCAGTACTTC	CASSFQGGSYEQYF
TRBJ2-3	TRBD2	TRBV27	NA	TGTGCCAGCAGTCTTCGGACTAGCTTTAGCACAGATACGCAGTATTTT	CASSLRTSFSTDTQYF
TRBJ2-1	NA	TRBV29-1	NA	TGCAGCGCATTAGCGGACTCCTACAATGAGCAGTTCTTC	CSALADSYNEQFF
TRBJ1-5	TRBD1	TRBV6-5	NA	TGTGCCAGCAGAAGAGGGACAGATCAGCCCCAGCATTTT	CASRRGTDQPQHF
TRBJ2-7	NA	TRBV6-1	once	TGTGCCAGCAGGGGGCAGGGGCGAGAGCAGTACTTC	CASRGQGREQYF
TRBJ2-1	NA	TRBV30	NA	TGTGCCTGGACCCCCAGCTCCTACAATGAGCAGTTCTTC	CAWTPSSYNEQFF
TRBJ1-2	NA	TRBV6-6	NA	TGTGCCAGCAGTCACGAGGCGGTCGGAAACTATGGCTACACCTTC	CASSHEAVGNYGYTF
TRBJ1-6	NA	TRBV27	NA	TGTGCCAGCAGTTTATACACGGTGCAGAATTCACCCCTCCACTTT	CASSLYTVQNSPLHF
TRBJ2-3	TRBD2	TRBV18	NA	TGTGCCAGCTCACCAACTAGCGGGGTTCCAGATACGCAGTATTTT	CASSPTSGVPDTQYF
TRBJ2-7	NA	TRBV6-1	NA	TGTGCCAGCAGTGCCTACGTTTCTGGCTCCAGCTCCTACGAGCAGTACTTC	CASSAYVSGSSSYEQYF
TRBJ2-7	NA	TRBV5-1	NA	TGCGCCAGCAGCCGTGGACAGTTCTACGAGCAGTACTTC	CASSRGQFYEQYF
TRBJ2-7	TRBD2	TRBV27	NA	TGTGCCAGCAGTTTATCGCGGGGGATTACCTACGAGCAGTACTTC	CASSLSRGITYEQYF
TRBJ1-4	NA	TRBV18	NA	TGTGCCAGCTCACCACCGGGGGTGGCCGTGAATTATAATGAAAAACTGTTTTTT	CASSPPGVAVNYNEKLFF
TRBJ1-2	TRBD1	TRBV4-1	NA	TGCGCCAGCAGCCAACCAAGACAGGGGGCTCGAGGCTACACCTTC	CASSQPRQGARGYTF
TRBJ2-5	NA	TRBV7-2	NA	TGTGCCAGCAGCTTAGCGTGGGAGACCCAGTACTTC	CASSLAWETQYF